This T cell receptor beta chain emerged from a study of CXCR3-negative and CXCR3-positive naive CD8 T cells (dated by TCRdb to the late 2010s). Looking at the study overall: In total, some 140 million TRB reads were obtained, which works out to roughly 1.5 +/- 0.3 million reads per library. Diversity and physicochemical repertoire analyses were performed on about 12 donors pooled from two independent experiments. For the TRBV-TRBJ cluster analysis, the naive subsets came from 5 donors, while the memory cells came from 3 donors. The investigation overall reported the following: Both naive subsets had comparably high repertoire diversity, while memory CD8+ T cells had much lower repertoire diversity. Naive CXCR3-negative and CXCR3-positive cells from the same donor showed similar TRBV-TRBJ usage, whereas memory cells showed distinct patterns. Because surface CD5, which is linked to self-reactivity in mice, was comparable between the naive subsets, TCR interaction strength was also inferred from the physicochemical properties of TRB CDR3s. TRB CDR3s from CXCR3-positive naive cells showed higher hydrophobicity (lower Kidera factor 4), lower energy, and higher strength and volume indices than CXCR3-negative naive cells. Freshly isolated PBMCs were used for most assays because CXCR3 expression partially decreased after cryopreservation.

Each CD8+ T cell subset was flow-sorted in triplicate, with approximately 300,000 cells per subset placed directly into RLT lysis buffer. Naive CD8+ T cells were defined stringently as CD45RO-CCR7+CD27+CD95- to exclude memory contaminants. Peripheral blood mononuclear cells were isolated from buffy coats using standard density gradient centrifugation. Naive CXCR3-negative and CXCR3-positive CD8+ T cells were flow-sorted on a FACSAria III. An RNeasy Mini Kit was used to extract total RNA from the sorted cells. The data were produced on a NextSeq 550. The Human TCR Profiling Kit (MiLaboratory) was used to make UMI-labeled 5' RACE TRB cDNA libraries. The full amount of extracted RNA was used for cDNA synthesis, and the full amount of resulting cDNA was used for PCR amplification. The libraries were made side by side, with each library going through the same number of PCR cycles. Regarding the original processing steps: With a requirement of at least two reads per UMI, MIGEC and MiXCR extracted about 56,000 +/- 9,600 unique UMI-labeled TRB cDNA molecules per library. An average of approximately 40,000 +/- 10,000 functional in-frame TRB CDR3 nucleotide clonotypes without stop codons was found per library. After downsampling to 5000 UMI-labeled TRB molecules per sample, diversity metrics, including normalized Shannon-Wiener and Chao1, were computed in VDJtools. VDJtools was used to calculate clonotype-size-weighted physicochemical properties of the central five CDR3 residues, namely interaction energy, strength, volume and Kidera factor 4. TCRdb reprocessed the sequencing reads and holds a single record per CDR3 protein sequence, with no DNA. What appears here as the V and J calls and clone size reflects TCRdb's work, not the paper's. The sample's clone listing holds 140,000 to 150,000 distinct CDR3 sequences. 0.25% to 0.35% of the sample comes from the top ten.

Inclusive of the bounding cysteine and phenylalanine, the CDR3 is 15 residues long. Only the protein is available. From a lookup of the germline V gene (reference sequence), CDR1 and CDR2 are SEHNR and FQNEAQ. About this clonotype itself: The antigen it binds to is not known.

The chain links TRBV7-9 with TRBJ1-4; without DNA, the TCRdb call of TRBD1 cannot be checked. Sequenced: naive CXCR3+ CD8+ T cells from blood. The cell subset or site tag for this specimen amounts to: CD45RO-CCR7+CD27+CD95- naive CD8+ T cells expressing CXCR3 (TNR3+). The clonotype was recovered from a human donor in good health. Some clones in this sample may be carry-over from other donors' samples. For the CDR3, the sequence is CASSAKEGADEKLFF. Where the CDR3 stops, the reference TRBV7-9 and TRBJ1-4 genes take over; the full variable domain is DTGVSQNPRHKITKRGQNVTFRCDPISEHNRLYWYRQTLGQGPEFLTYFQNEAQLEKSRLLSDRFSAERPKGSFSTLEIQRTEQGDSAMYLCASSAKEGADEKLFFGSGTQLSVL.